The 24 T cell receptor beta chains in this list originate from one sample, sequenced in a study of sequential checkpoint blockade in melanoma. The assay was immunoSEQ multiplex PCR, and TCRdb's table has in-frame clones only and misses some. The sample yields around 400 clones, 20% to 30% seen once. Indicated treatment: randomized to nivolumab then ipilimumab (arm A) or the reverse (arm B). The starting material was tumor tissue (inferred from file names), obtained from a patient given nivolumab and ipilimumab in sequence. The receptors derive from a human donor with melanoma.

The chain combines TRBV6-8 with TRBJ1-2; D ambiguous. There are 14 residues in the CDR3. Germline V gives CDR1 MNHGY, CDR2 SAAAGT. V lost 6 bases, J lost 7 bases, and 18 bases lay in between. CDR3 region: CASSHNPRSGGYTF. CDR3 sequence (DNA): TGTGCCAGCAGCCATAACCCCAGGAGCGGTGGCTACACCTTC.

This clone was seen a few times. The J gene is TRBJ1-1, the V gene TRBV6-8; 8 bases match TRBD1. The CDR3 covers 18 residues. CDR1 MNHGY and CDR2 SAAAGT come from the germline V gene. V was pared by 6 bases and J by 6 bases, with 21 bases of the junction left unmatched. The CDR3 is CASSRTPWTGKTLPEAFF. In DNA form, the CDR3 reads TGTGCCAGCAGCCGAACGCCCTGGACAGGGAAGACTTTACCTGAAGCTTTCTTT.

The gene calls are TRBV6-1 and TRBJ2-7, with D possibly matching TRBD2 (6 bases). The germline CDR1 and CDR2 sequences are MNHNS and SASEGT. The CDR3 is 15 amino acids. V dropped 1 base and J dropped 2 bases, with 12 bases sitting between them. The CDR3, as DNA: TGTGCCAGCAGTGAAGGCGGGACGCCTGCCTACGAGCAGTACTTC. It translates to CASSEGGTPAYEQYF.

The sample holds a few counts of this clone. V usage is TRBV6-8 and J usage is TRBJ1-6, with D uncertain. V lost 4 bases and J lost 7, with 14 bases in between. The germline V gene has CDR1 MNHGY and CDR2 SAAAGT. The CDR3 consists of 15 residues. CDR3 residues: CASSFSIGTNSPLHF. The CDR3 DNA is TGTGCCAGCAGTTTCTCCATAGGTACCAATTCACCCCTCCACTTT.

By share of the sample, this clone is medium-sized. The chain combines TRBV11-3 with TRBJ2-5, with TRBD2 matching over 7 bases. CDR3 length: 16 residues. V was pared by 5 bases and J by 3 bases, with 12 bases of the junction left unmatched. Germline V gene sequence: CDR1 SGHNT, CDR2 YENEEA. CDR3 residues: CASSQGPPGREETQYF. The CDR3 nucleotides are TGTGCCAGCAGCCAAGGGCCCCCAGGGAGGGAAGAGACCCAGTACTTC.

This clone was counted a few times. In DNA form, the CDR3 reads TGTGCCAGCGGACTAGCGGGTACCCCTAGCACAGATACGCAGTATTTT. Translation: CASGLAGTPSTDTQYF. The chain joins TRBV6-8 to TRBJ2-3, with 11 bases matching TRBD2. Germline CDR1 and CDR2: MNHGY and SAAAGT. J gave up 0 bases and V 8 bases, and 7 bases lay outside the gene matches. The CDR3 runs 16 residues.

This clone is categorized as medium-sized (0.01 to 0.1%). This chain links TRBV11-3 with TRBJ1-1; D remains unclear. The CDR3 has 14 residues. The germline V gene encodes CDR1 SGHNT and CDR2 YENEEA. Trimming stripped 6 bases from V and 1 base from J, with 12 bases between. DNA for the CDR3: TGTGCCAGCAGTTGGAAACGGGCGAACACTGAAGCTTTCTTT. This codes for CASSWKRANTEAFF.

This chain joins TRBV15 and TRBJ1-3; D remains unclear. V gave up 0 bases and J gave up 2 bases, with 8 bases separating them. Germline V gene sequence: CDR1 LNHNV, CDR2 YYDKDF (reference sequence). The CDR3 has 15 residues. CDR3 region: CATSREDAPGNTIYF. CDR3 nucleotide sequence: TGTGCCACCAGCAGAGAGGACGCGCCTGGAAACACCATATATTTT.

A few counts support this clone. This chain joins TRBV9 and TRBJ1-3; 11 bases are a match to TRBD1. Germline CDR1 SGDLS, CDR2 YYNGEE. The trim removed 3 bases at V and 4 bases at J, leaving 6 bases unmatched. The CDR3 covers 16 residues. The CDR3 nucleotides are TGTGCCAGCAGCGGAGCCGGGACAGGGGGAGGAAACACCATATATTTT. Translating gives CASSGAGTGGGNTIYF.

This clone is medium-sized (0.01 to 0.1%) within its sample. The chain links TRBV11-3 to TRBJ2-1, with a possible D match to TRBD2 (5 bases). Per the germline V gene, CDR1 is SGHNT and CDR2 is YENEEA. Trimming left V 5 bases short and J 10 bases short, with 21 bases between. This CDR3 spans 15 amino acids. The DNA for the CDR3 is TGTGCCAGCAGCCGAGACGGAGGACGGATGGGGGAGCAGTTCTTC. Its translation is CASSRDGGRMGEQFF.

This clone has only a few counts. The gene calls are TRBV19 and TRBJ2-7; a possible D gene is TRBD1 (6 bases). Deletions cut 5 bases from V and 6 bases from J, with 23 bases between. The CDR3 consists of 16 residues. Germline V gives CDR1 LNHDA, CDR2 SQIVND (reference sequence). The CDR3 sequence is CASSASATGKYGEQYF. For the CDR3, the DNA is TGTGCCAGTAGTGCGAGCGCTACAGGGAAATACGGCGAGCAGTACTTC.

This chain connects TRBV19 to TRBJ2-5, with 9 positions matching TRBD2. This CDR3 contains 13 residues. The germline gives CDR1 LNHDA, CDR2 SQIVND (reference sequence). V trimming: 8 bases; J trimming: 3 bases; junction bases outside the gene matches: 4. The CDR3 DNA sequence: TGTGCCAGTTCGACTAGCGGTGAAGAGACCCAGTACTTC. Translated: CASSTSGEETQYF. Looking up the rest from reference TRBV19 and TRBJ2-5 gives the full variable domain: DGGITQSPKYLFRKEGQNVTLSCEQNLNHDAMYWYRQDPGQGLRLIYYSQIVNDFQKGDIAEGYSVSREKKESFPLTVTSAQKNPTAFYLCASSTSGEETQYFGPGTRLLVL.

CDR3 coding DNA: TGCGCCAGCAGCCCCTGGCAAGCTCCGTCTGCAGAGACCCAGTACTTC. Protein: CASSPWQAPSAETQYF. The chain recombines TRBV4-1 with TRBJ2-5; D ambiguous. Germline assignment: CDR1 MGHRA and CDR2 YSYEKL. The CDR3 has 16 residues. The ends were cut back, 4 bases at V and 4 bases at J, with 19 bases in the middle.

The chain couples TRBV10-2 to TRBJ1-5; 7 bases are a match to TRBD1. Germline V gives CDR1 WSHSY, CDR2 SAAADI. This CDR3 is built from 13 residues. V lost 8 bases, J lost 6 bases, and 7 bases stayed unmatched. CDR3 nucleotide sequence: TGCGCCAGCGGGCCCGGACAGGCTCAGCCCCAGCATTTT. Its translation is CASGPGQAQPQHF.

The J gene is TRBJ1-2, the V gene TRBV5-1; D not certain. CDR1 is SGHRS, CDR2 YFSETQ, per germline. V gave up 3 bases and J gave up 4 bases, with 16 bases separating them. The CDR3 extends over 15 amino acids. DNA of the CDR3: TGCGCCAGCAGCTCCGAGGACTACTCCCCCTATGGCTACACCTTC. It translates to CASSSEDYSPYGYTF.

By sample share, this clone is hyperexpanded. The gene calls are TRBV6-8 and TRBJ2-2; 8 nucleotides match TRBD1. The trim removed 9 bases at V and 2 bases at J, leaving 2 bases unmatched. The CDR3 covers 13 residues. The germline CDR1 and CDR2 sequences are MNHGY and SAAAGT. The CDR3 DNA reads TGTGCCAGTGACAGGGGAAACACCGGGGAGCTGTTTTTT. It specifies CASDRGNTGELFF.

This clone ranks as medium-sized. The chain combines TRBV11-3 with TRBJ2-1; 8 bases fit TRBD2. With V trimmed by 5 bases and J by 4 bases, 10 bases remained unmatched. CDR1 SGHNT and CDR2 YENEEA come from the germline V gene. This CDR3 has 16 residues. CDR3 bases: TGTGCCAGCAGCATGCTAGCGGGCGCTGGGTACAATGAGCAGTTCTTC. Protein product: CASSMLAGAGYNEQFF.

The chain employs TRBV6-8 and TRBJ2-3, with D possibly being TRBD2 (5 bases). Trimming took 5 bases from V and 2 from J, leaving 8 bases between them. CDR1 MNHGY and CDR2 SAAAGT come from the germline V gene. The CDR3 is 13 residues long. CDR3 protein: CASSADFTDTQYF. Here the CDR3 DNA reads TGTGCCAGCAGTGCGGACTTCACAGATACGCAGTATTTT.

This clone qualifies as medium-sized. The chain's CDR3 is CASSFSSVTDTQYF. The CDR3 DNA reads as TGTGCCAGCAGCTTCTCAAGCGTCACAGATACGCAGTATTTT. This rearrangement joins TRBV11-3 to TRBJ2-3; no clear D. Trimming took off 3 bases at V and 2 bases at J, with 9 bases between the two ends. The CDR3 covers 14 residues. Germline V CDR1 and CDR2: SGHNT, YENEEA.

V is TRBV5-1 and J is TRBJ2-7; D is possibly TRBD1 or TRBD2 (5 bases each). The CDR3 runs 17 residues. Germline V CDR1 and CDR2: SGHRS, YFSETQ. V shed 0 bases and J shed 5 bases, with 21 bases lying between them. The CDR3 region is CASSLGQGALLLDEQYF. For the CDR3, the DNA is TGCGCCAGCAGCTTGGGGCAGGGAGCCCTCCTCCTGGACGAGCAGTACTTC.

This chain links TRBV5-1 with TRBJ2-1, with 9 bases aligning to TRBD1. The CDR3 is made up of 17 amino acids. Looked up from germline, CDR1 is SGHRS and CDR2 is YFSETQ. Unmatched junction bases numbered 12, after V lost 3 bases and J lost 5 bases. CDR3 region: CASSSNRGPFGDNEQFF. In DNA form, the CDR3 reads TGCGCCAGCAGCTCGAACAGGGGGCCTTTTGGCGACAATGAGCAGTTCTTC.

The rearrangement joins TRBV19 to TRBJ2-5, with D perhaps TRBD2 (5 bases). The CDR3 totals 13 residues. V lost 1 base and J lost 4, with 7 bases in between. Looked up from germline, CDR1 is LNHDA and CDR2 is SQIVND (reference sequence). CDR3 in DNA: TGTGCCAGTAGTATAGTAGGGAGAGAGACCCAGTACTTC. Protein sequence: CASSIVGRETQYF.

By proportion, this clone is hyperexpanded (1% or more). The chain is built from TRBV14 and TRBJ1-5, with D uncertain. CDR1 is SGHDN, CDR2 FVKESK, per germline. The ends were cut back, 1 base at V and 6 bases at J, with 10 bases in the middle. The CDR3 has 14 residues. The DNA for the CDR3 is TGTGCCAGCAGCCAAGCAGGAGTCGGTCAGCCCCAGCATTTT. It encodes CASSQAGVGQPQHF.

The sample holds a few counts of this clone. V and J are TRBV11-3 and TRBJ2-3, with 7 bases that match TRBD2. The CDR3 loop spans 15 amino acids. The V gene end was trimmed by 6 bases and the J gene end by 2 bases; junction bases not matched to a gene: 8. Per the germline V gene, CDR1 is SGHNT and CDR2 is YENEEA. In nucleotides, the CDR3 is TGTGCCAGCAGATCCGGGACTACCAACACAGATACGCAGTATTTT. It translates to CASRSGTTNTDTQYF.